One sample yielded the 20 T cell receptor beta chains listed below, sequenced in a study of OX40 agonist ivuxolimab in advanced cancers. Generated by immunoSEQ multiplex PCR, the TCRdb table keeps only in-frame clones and is missing some. The repertoire includes around 30,000 clones, approximately 91% of them detected once, and approximately 3.8% sits in the top ten. Source: CD4+ or CD8+ T cells sorted from blood, taken in a trial of the OX40 agonist ivuxolimab. Receptors originate from an adult with an advanced solid tumor such as melanoma, head and neck, liver or kidney cancer.

This chain connects TRBV18 to TRBJ1-1; no clear D gene. CDR1 is KGHSH, CDR2 LQKENI, per germline. Trimming took 4 bases from V and 3 from J, leaving 9 bases between them. This CDR3 has 13 amino acids. CDR3 loop: CASSRGRDTEAFF. The CDR3 nucleotides read TGTGCCAGCTCACGGGGTCGGGACACTGAAGCTTTCTTT.

This clone was seen only once. The chain recombines TRBV7-9 with TRBJ2-5; a possible D gene is TRBD2 (6 bases). The CDR3 runs to 14 residues. Germline V gene data show CDR1 as SEHNR and CDR2 as FQNEAQ (reference sequence). Trimming shortened V by 6 bases and J by 3 bases, and 14 bases separated the two germline ends. This CDR3 is CASSSQAGEETQYF. CDR3 in DNA: TGTGCCAGCAGTTCTCAAGCGGGTGAAGAGACCCAGTACTTC.

The chain couples TRBV28 to TRBJ1-2; the D gene is possibly TRBD1 (5 bases). V was cut by 2 bases and J by 5 bases, with 12 bases left in between. This CDR3 is built from 14 residues. Germline V gives CDR1 MDHEN, CDR2 SYDVKM. This CDR3 is CASSLARGRYGYTF. The DNA of the CDR3 is TGTGCCAGCAGTTTAGCTCGGGGGAGGTATGGCTACACCTTC.

This rearrangement joins TRBV14 to TRBJ2-3; D not resolved. CDR1 and CDR2 from the germline V gene are SGHDN and FVKESK. The V gene lost 2 bases and the J gene lost 10 bases, with 10 bases spanning the gap. CDR3 length: 12 residues. The CDR3 is CASSQKSASQYF. CDR3 sequence (DNA): TGTGCCAGCAGCCAAAAGTCTGCGTCGCAGTATTTT.

The J gene is TRBJ2-3, the V gene TRBV27; 8 bases map to TRBD2. Germline assignment: CDR1 MNHEY and CDR2 SMNVEV (reference sequence). The CDR3 covers 17 residues. Losses at the gene ends were 2 bases for V and 1 base for J; bases not matched to a gene: 8. The CDR3: CASSLRPAGVGTDTQYF. The CDR3 DNA sequence: TGTGCCAGCAGTTTACGTCCAGCGGGGGTAGGCACAGATACGCAGTATTTT.

This sequence joins TRBV5-1 and TRBJ2-3; D unclear. CDR1 is SGHRS, CDR2 YFSETQ, per germline. The V end lost 5 bases, the J end lost 4 bases, and 8 bases lay between the germline ends. This CDR3 has 12 residues. The CDR3: CASRAQADTQYF. The CDR3 nucleotides read TGCGCCAGCAGGGCCCAAGCAGATACGCAGTATTTT.

The CDR3 region is CASSPLVGGAYNEQFF. Here the CDR3 DNA reads TGTGCCAGCAGCCCACTGGTGGGAGGTGCCTACAATGAGCAGTTCTTC. The chain combines TRBV4-2 with TRBJ2-1, with a tentative D call TRBD2 (6 bases). Looked up from germline, CDR1 is LGHNA and CDR2 is YNFKEQ. This CDR3 is built from 16 residues. Trimming cost V 4 bases and J 2 bases, with 15 bases left between them.

The chain employs TRBV14 and TRBJ1-5, with D unclear. Looked up from germline, CDR1 is SGHDN and CDR2 is FVKESK. Trimming took off 8 bases at V and 5 bases at J, with 28 bases between the two ends. The CDR3 spans 18 residues. The CDR3 is CASFFMERQRYVHQPQHF. The CDR3 DNA is TGTGCCAGCTTCTTCATGGAGCGGCAGCGTTACGTCCATCAGCCCCAGCATTTT.

The genes are TRBV18 and TRBJ2-5, with 7 bases aligning to TRBD1. V shed 8 bases and J 2 bases; nucleotides not matched to a gene: 8. Germline V gene lookup returns CDR1 KGHSH and CDR2 LQKENI. The CDR3 has 14 residues. The CDR3 loop reads CASLSTGPQETQYF. In DNA form, the CDR3 reads TGTGCCAGCCTTTCGACAGGGCCTCAAGAGACCCAGTACTTC.

The genes are TRBV6-1 and TRBJ2-7; 8 bases align to TRBD1. The CDR3 is made up of 14 amino acids. Germline loops: CDR1 MNHNS, CDR2 SASEGT. V lost 3 bases to trimming and J lost 7 bases; unmatched junction nucleotides: 8. The CDR3 nucleotides read TGTGCCAGCAGTGAGCAGGGGGCACAGGATGAGCAGTACTTC. It specifies CASSEQGAQDEQYF.

Written as DNA, the CDR3 is TGTGCCTCTAAACAGGACAGGGGGCTGTACGAGCAGTACTTC. This sequence encodes CASKQDRGLYEQYF. The rearrangement links TRBV30 to TRBJ2-7, with 11 bases that match TRBD1. After removal of 7 bases from V and 4 bases from J, the junction contained 9 bases not matched to a gene. CDR1 and CDR2 from the germline V gene are GTSNPN and SVGIG (reference sequence). There are 14 residues in the CDR3.

The genes are TRBV2 and TRBJ2-1; TRBD2 matches 7 bases. With 4 bases clipped from V and 7 bases from J, the junction kept 1 base outside the gene matches. CDR3 size: 12 residues. Per the germline V gene, CDR1 is SNHLY and CDR2 is FYNNEI. CDR3 nucleotide sequence: TGTGCCAGCAGTGGTAGCGGGAATGAGCAGTTCTTC. It encodes CASSGSGNEQFF.

This chain connects TRBV6-1 to TRBJ2-5, with 7 nucleotides matching TRBD2. The J call may not be correct, given that the DNA end is closer to TRBJ2-7. The CDR3 runs to 14 residues. Germline CDR1 MNHNS, CDR2 SASEGT. CDR3 in DNA: TGTGCCAGCAGTGCCGGGACTACCTCCTACGAGCAGTACTTC. It codes for CASSAGTTSYEQYF.

This rearrangement joins TRBV25-1 to TRBJ1-1; D uncertain. The CDR3 consists of 12 residues. Germline CDR1 reads MGHDK; CDR2 reads SYGVNS. The V gene lost 6 bases and the J gene lost 1 base, with 6 bases spanning the gap. The CDR3 spells CASRSGNTEAFF. CDR3 nucleotides: TGTGCCAGCAGGTCGGGGAACACTGAAGCTTTCTTT. The full variable domain, rest sourced from reference TRBV25-1 and TRBJ1-1, is EADIYQTPRYLVIGTGKKITLECSQTMGHDKMYWYQQDPGMELHLIHYSYGVNSTEKGDLSSESTVSRIRTEHFPLTLESARPSHTSQYLCASRSGNTEAFFGQGTRLTVV.

CDR3 loop: CASTPLRDYEGNQPQHF. Here the CDR3 DNA reads TGCGCCAGCACCCCCCTCCGGGACTACGAGGGCAATCAGCCCCAGCATTTT. The chain is built from TRBV10-1 and TRBJ1-5; perhaps TRBD1 as D (5 bases). This CDR3 spans 17 amino acids. From germline, CDR1 is WNHNN and CDR2 SYGVQD (reference sequence). The V gene lost 7 bases and the J gene lost 2 bases, with 21 bases spanning the gap.

V gene TRBV7-3 combines with J gene TRBJ2-7, with no clear D. Germline CDR1 reads SGHTA; CDR2 reads FQGTGA. CDR3 length: 12 residues. The V end was cut by 7 bases, the J end by 6 bases, with 13 bases between. The CDR3 sequence is CASKNPGLEQYF. In DNA, the CDR3 is TGTGCCAGCAAAAACCCGGGCCTCGAGCAGTACTTC. Drawing the rest from reference TRBV7-3 and TRBJ2-7, the complete variable domain is GAGVSQTPSNKVTEKGKYVELRCDPISGHTALYWYRQSLGQGPEFLIYFQGTGAADDSGLPNDRFFAVRPEGSVSTLKIQRTERGDSAVYLCASKNPGLEQYFGPGTRLTVT.

V is TRBV2 and J is TRBJ1-1; no clear D gene. The V gene's germline CDR1 is SNHLY and CDR2 FYNNEI. V was cut by 5 bases and J by 1 base, with 8 bases left in between. The CDR3 extends over 13 amino acids. The CDR3 sequence: CASSSLTNTEAFF. The CDR3 DNA is TGTGCCAGCAGTTCCCTAACGAACACTGAAGCTTTCTTT.

The chain couples TRBV7-2 to TRBJ1-3, with a tentative D call TRBD1 (6 bases). There are 17 residues in the CDR3. V gave up 2 bases and J gave up 0 bases, with 14 bases separating them. Germline V gene sequence: CDR1 SGHTA, CDR2 FQGNSA. The CDR3 here is CASSLRPPGVSGNTIYF. CDR3 DNA: TGTGCCAGCAGCTTAAGGCCCCCAGGGGTCTCTGGAAACACCATATATTTT.

The chain couples TRBV7-2 to TRBJ2-7, with TRBD1 as a possible D gene (6 bases). The CDR3 is 13 amino acids. CDR1 is SGHTA, CDR2 FQGNSA, per germline. V lost 5 bases and J 9 bases, leaving 17 bases between the germline ends. The CDR3 sequence is CASSPGDGLRQYF. The CDR3 region has the DNA TGTGCCAGCAGCCCAGGGGACGGCCTAAGGCAGTACTTC.

The chain carries TRBV7-2 and TRBJ1-1, with D possibly matching TRBD1 (5 bases). This CDR3 has 16 residues. Trimming took 1 base from V and 0 from J, leaving 12 bases between them. CDR1 and CDR2 (germline): SGHTA, FQGNSA. CDR3 region: CASSLETGRMNTEAFF. CDR3 nucleotide sequence: TGTGCCAGCAGCTTAGAAACAGGTAGAATGAACACTGAAGCTTTCTTT.